This entry is about one TCR beta chain. Its antigen is as yet unknown. The sample is drawn from a study of T cell responses to AZD1222 COVID-19 vaccine. Only in-frame clones appear in the TCRdb table, and some are missing; sequencing was by immunoSEQ multiplex PCR. The sample includes about 88,000 clones, about 88% of them seen just once. The CDR3 totals 13 residues. Trimming removed 0 bases at V and 0 bases at J, with 3 bases between. Study results and caveats: Nearly half of unique spike-specific TCRs reportedly avoided B.1.351 and B.1.1.7 mutated regions.

This TCR derives from an adult who received the AZD1222 COVID-19 vaccine. The rearrangement links TRBV12-3 or TRBV12-4 to TRBJ2-7; D call uncertain. Specimen: peripheral blood, collected 28 days after the second AZD1222 dose. This CDR3 is CASSLAYSYEQYF. For the CDR3, the DNA is TGTGCCAGCAGTTTAGCGTACTCCTACGAGCAGTACTTC.